The 22 T cell receptor beta chains presented below share a single source sample, sequenced in a study of blood T cell repertoires in COVID-19. TCRdb's copy holds only in-frame clones and misses some; the assay was immunoSEQ multiplex PCR. The data show a few hundred thousand clones, with around 87% seen just once and under 1.5% held by the top ten. The sample consisted of PBMCs or T cells enriched from blood (not recorded which). Receptors were obtained from a man aged 30-40 years who had recovered from COVID-19.

There are a few counts of this clone. The chain combines TRBV2 with TRBJ2-1; D not certain. Trimming removed 1 base at V and 0 bases at J, with 7 bases between. The CDR3 has 15 residues. Germline values: CDR1 SNHLY, CDR2 FYNNEI. The CDR3 protein is CASSEVRSSYNEQFF. Here the CDR3 DNA reads TGTGCCAGCAGTGAAGTCCGGAGCTCCTACAATGAGCAGTTCTTC. The variable domain in full, with the rest retrieved from reference TRBV2 and TRBJ2-1, is EPEVTQTPSHQVTQMGQEVILRCVPISNHLYFYWYRQILGQKVEFLVSFYNNEISEKSEIFDDQFSVERPDGSNFTLKIRSTKLEDSAMYFCASSEVRSSYNEQFFGPGTRLTVL.

This chain links TRBV20-1 with TRBJ1-3, with no clear D. Germline V CDR1 and CDR2: DFQATT, SNEGSKA (reference sequence). With 3 bases removed from V and 2 bases from J, the gap between germline ends came to 8 bases. The CDR3 runs 13 residues. The CDR3 reads CSASAGTGNTIYF. CDR3 DNA sequence: TGCAGTGCTAGTGCGGGGACTGGAAACACCATATATTTT.

This chain links TRBV7-8 with TRBJ2-3; 10 bases match TRBD2. J was trimmed by 4 bases and V by 7 bases; bases with no gene match: 11. CDR3 length equals 16 residues. CDR1 and CDR2 (germline): SGHVS, FQNEAQ. CDR3 loop: CASTPQRGGPADTQYF. CDR3 coding DNA: TGTGCCAGCACCCCCCAGCGGGGGGGCCCCGCAGATACGCAGTATTTT.

J is TRBJ1-2 and V is TRBV5-1, with 7 bases aligning to TRBD1. V dropped 3 bases and J dropped 6; count of bases not matched to a gene: 8. The CDR3 is 14 residues long. Germline V gene data show CDR1 as SGHRS and CDR2 as YFSETQ. The CDR3 is CASSWTGTDDGYTF. The DNA of the CDR3 is TGCGCCAGCAGCTGGACCGGGACAGACGATGGCTACACCTTC.

This clone was found once. The J gene is TRBJ1-1, the V gene TRBV30, with a weak D call TRBD1 (6 bases). The CDR3 runs 12 residues. CDR1 is GTSNPN, CDR2 SVGIG, per germline (reference sequence). The CDR3 DNA is TGTGCTTCCGGAAAACAGGGCACTGAAGCTTTCTTT. Amino acids: CASGKQGTEAFF. The whole variable domain, filled in from reference TRBV30 and TRBJ1-1, reads SQTIHQWPATLVQPVGSPLSLECTVEGTSNPNLYWYRQAAGRGLQLLFYSVGIGQISSEVPQNLSASRPQDRQFILSSKKLLLSDSGFYLCASGKQGTEAFFGQGTRLTVV.

The V call is TRBV19, the J call TRBJ1-5, with D perhaps matching TRBD1 (6 bases). The CDR3 length is 16 residues. V was shortened by 4 bases and J by 7 bases, with 20 bases between the two germline ends. Germline CDR1 and CDR2: LNHDA and SQIVND (reference sequence). The CDR3: CASSRQGGGREQPQHF. The CDR3 region has the DNA TGTGCCAGTAGTAGGCAGGGTGGGGGCCGAGAGCAGCCCCAGCATTTT. Drawing the rest from reference TRBV19 and TRBJ1-5, the complete variable domain is DGGITQSPKYLFRKEGQNVTLSCEQNLNHDAMYWYRQDPGQGLRLIYYSQIVNDFQKGDIAEGYSVSREKKESFPLTVTSAQKNPTAFYLCASSRQGGGREQPQHFGDGTRLSIL.

This clone was counted once. V and J are TRBV30 and TRBJ2-3; TRBD1 is a possible D gene (5 bases). V lost 4 bases and J 2 bases, leaving 10 bases between the germline ends. The CDR3 loop spans 13 amino acids. Germline assignment: CDR1 GTSNPN and CDR2 SVGIG (reference sequence). CDR3 loop: CAWNDRPTDTQYF. For the CDR3, the DNA is TGTGCCTGGAACGACAGACCCACAGATACGCAGTATTTT.

The chain joins TRBV5-4 to TRBJ2-5; D is perhaps TRBD1 (5 bases). The length of the CDR3 is 15 residues. CDR1 and CDR2 from the germline V gene are SGHNT and YYREEE (reference sequence). Trimming removed 7 bases from V and 0 bases from J, with 16 bases in between. The chain's CDR3 is CASGKTAIDQETQYF. The CDR3 DNA follows: TGTGCCAGCGGTAAGACAGCCATCGACCAAGAGACCCAGTACTTC.

The rearrangement links TRBV30 to TRBJ2-7; D is possibly TRBD2 (6 bases). V lost 7 bases and J lost 4, with 17 bases in between. The CDR3 has 13 residues. The germline V gene encodes CDR1 GTSNPN and CDR2 SVGIG (reference sequence). CDR3 in amino acids: CAFQSQEGYEQYF. Here the CDR3 DNA reads TGTGCCTTTCAGAGCCAGGAGGGTTACGAGCAGTACTTC.

The rearrangement joins TRBV6-1 to TRBJ1-5, with a tentative D call TRBD1 (5 bases). The germline V gene has CDR1 MNHNS and CDR2 SASEGT. Between the trimmed V and J ends, which lost 2 bases and 6 bases, there was a span of 11 bases. The CDR3 length is 14 residues. The CDR3 is CASSESGGVQPQHF. CDR3 DNA: TGTGCCAGCAGTGAATCGGGGGGGGTTCAGCCCCAGCATTTT.

The rearrangement joins TRBV6-1 to TRBJ1-2, with D uncertain. V lost 1 base, J lost 8 bases, and 8 bases lay in between. Germline V gene data show CDR1 as MNHNS and CDR2 as SASEGT. This CDR3 is 12 amino acids long. The CDR3 nucleotides read TGTGCCAGCAGTGAAGGTGGCCGCGGCTACACCTTC. Translated: CASSEGGRGYTF.

V is TRBV2 and J is TRBJ1-2, with unresolved D. The CDR3 loop spans 14 amino acids. CDR1 and CDR2 (germline): SNHLY, FYNNEI. V was trimmed by 7 bases and J by 7 bases, leaving 19 bases between them. Here the CDR3 DNA reads TGTGCCAGCAATATAGCGCCTGGGGTGGCTGGCTACACCTTC. Translating it yields CASNIAPGVAGYTF.

This chain links TRBV25-1 with TRBJ1-1; possible D gene TRBD1, 6 bases. Trimming took 4 bases from V and 3 from J, leaving 15 bases between them. CDR1 and CDR2 (germline): MGHDK, SYGVNS. This CDR3 region has 15 residues. CDR3 sequence (DNA): TGTGCCAGCAGTGCTTACACAGGGCTCGACACTGAAGCTTTCTTT. This encodes CASSAYTGLDTEAFF. The full variable domain, in which reference TRBV25-1 and TRBJ1-1 provide the parts outside the CDR3, is EADIYQTPRYLVIGTGKKITLECSQTMGHDKMYWYQQDPGMELHLIHYSYGVNSTEKGDLSSESTVSRIRTEHFPLTLESARPSHTSQYLCASSAYTGLDTEAFFGQGTRLTVV.

This clone appeared a few times. The V and J genes are TRBV5-4 and TRBJ2-3; TRBD2 is a possible D gene (6 bases). Germline values: CDR1 SGHNT, CDR2 YYREEE (reference sequence). The germline V and J ends were trimmed by 5 bases and 3 bases, with 13 bases remaining between them. The CDR3 loop spans 14 amino acids. CDR3 nucleotides: TGTGCCAGCAGATATAGCGCGGGAACAGATACGCAGTATTTT. Residues: CASRYSAGTDTQYF.

This sequence joins TRBV6-5 and TRBJ2-3; the D gene is possibly TRBD2 (6 bases). CDR1 is MNHEY and CDR2 is SVGAGI in the germline V gene. V gave up 5 bases and J gave up 6 bases, with 15 bases separating them. The length of the CDR3 is 14 residues. The CDR3 spells CASSQGLAGDTQYF. CDR3 sequence (DNA): TGTGCCAGCAGTCAGGGACTGGCTGGGGATACGCAGTATTTT.

The chain links TRBV9 to TRBJ1-1, with D possibly TRBD1 on 5 matching bases. Trimming pared 4 bases from V and 1 base from J, leaving 14 bases between. From germline, CDR1 is SGDLS and CDR2 YYNGEE. The CDR3 has 15 residues. Here the CDR3 DNA reads TGTGCCAGCAGCCCTATCGGGGGGGGGAACACTGAAGCTTTCTTT. Protein sequence: CASSPIGGGNTEAFF.

This clone was seen a single time. The chain combines TRBV19 with TRBJ1-6; D possibly corresponds to TRBD1 (5 bases). The V end was cut by 3 bases, the J end by 6 bases, with 15 bases between. Per the germline V gene, CDR1 is LNHDA and CDR2 is SQIVND (reference sequence). The CDR3 spans 16 residues. CDR3 sequence: CASSIGQQVLNSPLHF. As DNA, the CDR3 is TGTGCCAGTAGTATCGGACAACAGGTCCTTAATTCACCCCTCCACTTT.

The V gene is TRBV19, the J gene TRBJ2-6; TRBD1 is a possible D gene (5 bases). This CDR3 region has 14 residues. V lost 10 bases to trimming and J lost 1 base, with 11 bases between them. Germline V lookup: CDR1 LNHDA, CDR2 SQIVND (reference sequence). CDR3 in amino acids: CAIETGSGANVLTF. CDR3 nucleotide sequence: TGTGCCATAGAAACAGGATCTGGGGCCAACGTCCTGACTTTC.

This clone has just a few counts. The chain carries TRBV4-3 and TRBJ1-1, with a tentative D call TRBD1 (6 bases). Trimming cost V 1 base and J 11 bases, with 14 bases left between them. The CDR3 sequence is 13 residues long. Looked up from germline, CDR1 is LGHNA and CDR2 is YSLEER. CDR3 in DNA: TGCGCCAGCAGCCAAGGATCGAGGGGGAGTGCTTTCTTT. Translation: CASSQGSRGSAFF.

V gene TRBV10-3 combines with J gene TRBJ1-3, with 9 bases aligning to TRBD1. From germline, CDR1 is ENHRY and CDR2 SYGVKD. This CDR3 is 16 amino acids long. With 5 bases clipped from V and 3 bases from J, the junction kept 8 bases outside the gene matches. The CDR3 protein is CAISQHRGLDGNTIYF. Written as DNA, the CDR3 is TGTGCCATCAGTCAACACAGGGGGCTGGATGGAAACACCATATATTTT.

This clone was picked up one time. V and J are TRBV7-3 and TRBJ1-2; 10 bases are shared with TRBD1. With 5 bases clipped from V and 2 bases from J, the junction kept 5 bases outside the gene matches. The CDR3 has 15 amino acids. Germline values: CDR1 SGHTA, CDR2 FQGTGA. The CDR3 reads CASSPDRGGNYGYTF. DNA for the CDR3: TGTGCCAGCAGCCCGGACAGGGGGGGCAACTATGGCTACACCTTC.

This clone has a single count. This chain uses TRBV30 with TRBJ1-3; 11 bases fit TRBD1. Per germline, CDR1 GTSNPN and CDR2 SVGIG (reference sequence). This CDR3 spans 14 amino acids. V was clipped by 7 bases and J by 7 bases; unmatched bases: 9. CDR3 sequence (DNA): TGTGCCTTTAGCCCCGGGACAGGGGGGAACACCATATATTTT. Encoded protein: CAFSPGTGGNTIYF.